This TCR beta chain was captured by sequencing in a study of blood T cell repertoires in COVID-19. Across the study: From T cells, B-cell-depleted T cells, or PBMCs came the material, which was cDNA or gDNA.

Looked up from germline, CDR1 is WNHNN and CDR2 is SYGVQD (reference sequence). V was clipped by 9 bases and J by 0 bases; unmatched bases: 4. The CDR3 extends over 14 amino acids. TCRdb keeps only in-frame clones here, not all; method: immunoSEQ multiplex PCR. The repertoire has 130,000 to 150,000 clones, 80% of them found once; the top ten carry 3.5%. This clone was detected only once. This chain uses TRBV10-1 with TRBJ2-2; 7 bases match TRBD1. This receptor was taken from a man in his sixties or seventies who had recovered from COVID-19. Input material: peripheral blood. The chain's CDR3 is CASQGVANTGELFF. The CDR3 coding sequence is TGCGCCAGTCAGGGGGTGGCGAACACCGGGGAGCTGTTTTTT.